A single sample is the source of the 21 T cell receptor beta chains below, sequenced in a study of vaccination and CD4 T cells after COVID-19 (dated by TCRdb to the early 2020s). The treatment or condition label on this specimen signifies: approximately 9-day PBMC culture with coronavirus spike peptide pools or control peptides (ViraFEST assay). Their recognized antigens are unknown. The library was built by means of PCR. Sequencing took place on an Illumina iSeq 100. DNA from cultured CD4+ T cells was subjected to TCR sequencing with the Oncomine TCR Beta short-read assay at the Johns Hopkins FTIC core. The public reads were reanalyzed by TCRdb: fastp trimming at Q25, MiXCR alignment, in-frame beta chains only. Each record represents a unique CDR3 protein, reported with the most common genes and DNA among its rows. The sample includes more than 13,000 distinct CDR3 sequences, with approximately 55% observed a single time. The ten largest make up roughly 4.5% of the sample.

The sample consisted of CD4+ T cells from blood, cultured in vitro, taken before SARS-CoV-2 vaccination. These TCRs come from a human donor who had recovered from COVID-19.

The rearrangement links TRBV15 to TRBJ1-1, with 8 bases fitting TRBD1. Germline V gene lookup returns CDR1 LNHNV and CDR2 YYDKDF (reference sequence). The J segment lost 3 bases and the V segment lost 3 bases, leaving 3 bases of the junction unmatched. The CDR3 is 14 residues long. The CDR3 region is CATSRDRADTEAFF. CDR3 coding DNA: TGTGCCACCAGCAGGGACAGGGCGGACACTGAAGCTTTCTTT.

The chain employs TRBV6-1 and TRBJ2-1, with D perhaps TRBD1 (5 bases). In germline, CDR1 is MNHNS, CDR2 SASEGT. The length of the CDR3 is 12 residues. V was pared by 6 bases and J by 6 bases, with 9 bases between. CDR3 in amino acids: CASRGVTNEQFF. The CDR3 coding sequence is TGTGCCAGCAGAGGGGTCACCAATGAGCAGTTCTTC.

The table lists this clonotype with a few counts. V and J are TRBV7-9 and TRBJ1-5; no clear D. The V and J ends lost 5 bases and 3 bases respectively, with 5 bases between them. This CDR3 is 12 amino acids long. Per the germline V gene, CDR1 is SEHNR and CDR2 is FQNEAQ (reference sequence). The CDR3: CASSRYNQPQHF. The CDR3 region has the DNA TGTGCCAGCAGCCGTTACAATCAGCCCCAGCATTTT. The variable domain in full, completed from reference TRBV7-9 and TRBJ1-5, reads DTGVSQNPRHKITKRGQNVTFRCDPISEHNRLYWYRQTLGQGPEFLTYFQNEAQLEKSRLLSDRFSAERPKGSFSTLEIQRTEQGDSAMYLCASSRYNQPQHFGDGTRLSIL.

This clonotype was detected only a few times. For the CDR3, the DNA is TGTGCCAGCAGCTGGGGGGGCGGCTATGGCTACACCTTC. It translates to CASSWGGGYGYTF. The J gene is TRBJ1-2, the V gene TRBV27; the D gene is possibly TRBD1 (6 bases). This CDR3 spans 13 amino acids. Germline values: CDR1 MNHEY, CDR2 SMNVEV (reference sequence). V dropped 6 bases and J dropped 4 bases, with 12 bases sitting between them.

V usage is TRBV20-1 and J usage is TRBJ2-5; 12 nucleotides line up with TRBD2. The CDR3 spans 15 residues. CDR1 is DFQATT and CDR2 is SNEGSKA in the germline V gene (reference sequence). The junction had 4 bases not matched to a gene; V was cut back by 5 bases and J by 0 bases. CDR3 coding DNA: TGCAGTGCTCACCGGACTAGCGGGGACCAAGAGACCCAGTACTTC. Translation gives CSAHRTSGDQETQYF.

The chain combines TRBV20-1 with TRBJ1-2; D perhaps matches TRBD1 (5 bases). Germline lookup yields CDR1 DFQATT and CDR2 SNEGSKA (reference sequence). Trimming removed 6 bases at V and 5 bases at J, with 22 bases between. The CDR3 has 15 amino acids. CDR3: CSAPWFGQGLYGYTF. CDR3 DNA: TGCAGTGCCCCCTGGTTTGGGCAGGGATTGTATGGCTACACCTTC.

This clonotype was detected once. CDR3 sequence (DNA): TGTGCCACCAGCAGAGATCTAGCGGGAGCCGAGCAGTACTTC. Protein: CATSRDLAGAEQYF. The V gene is TRBV15, the J gene TRBJ2-7; 10 bases fit TRBD2. With 0 bases clipped from V and 6 bases from J, the junction kept 2 bases outside the gene matches. The germline CDR1 and CDR2 sequences are LNHNV and YYDKDF (reference sequence). The CDR3 loop spans 14 amino acids. The whole variable domain, remainder taken from reference TRBV15 and TRBJ2-7, is DAMVIQNPRYQVTQFGKPVTLSCSQTLNHNVMYWYQQKSSQAPKLLFHYYDKDFNNEADTPDNFQSRRPNTSFCFLDIRSPGLGDTAMYLCATSRDLAGAEQYFGPGTRLTVT.

The rearrangement uses TRBV6-1 and TRBJ2-2; the match to TRBD1 covers 9 bases. The germline CDR1 and CDR2 sequences are MNHNS and SASEGT. Trimming removed 5 bases from V and 5 bases from J; junction bases left unmatched: 3. This CDR3 spans 14 amino acids. The CDR3 DNA follows: TGTGCCAGCAGTCGGGACAGGGCTACCGGGGAGCTGTTTTTT. Its protein product is CASSRDRATGELFF.

This clonotype has just a few counts. The chain employs TRBV20-1 and TRBJ1-5; TRBD1 agrees at 7 bases. Germline CDR1 is DFQATT and CDR2 is SNEGSKA (reference sequence). The junction had 6 bases not matched to a gene; V was cut back by 3 bases and J by 1 base. CDR3 length: 15 residues. CDR3 residues: CSASTTGWSNQPQHF. The CDR3 bases are TGCAGTGCTAGCACGACAGGGTGGAGCAATCAGCCCCAGCATTTT.

The rearrangement links TRBV7-8 to TRBJ1-1, with D tentatively TRBD1 (6 bases). Trimming removed 1 base from V and 5 bases from J, with 11 bases in between. The germline V gene has CDR1 SGHVS and CDR2 FQNEAQ. The CDR3 has 14 amino acids. The CDR3 loop reads CASSLGAGVTEAFF. The CDR3 DNA reads TGTGCCAGCAGCTTAGGGGCAGGGGTGACTGAAGCTTTCTTT.

This clonotype was found a few times. The chain has TRBV7-2 and TRBJ1-1; D is uncertain. Germline-derived CDR1 and CDR2 are SGHTA and FQGNSA. The ends were cut back, 0 bases at V and 4 bases at J, with 6 bases in the middle. The CDR3 has 13 amino acids. The CDR3 protein is CASSLARGTEAFF. CDR3 DNA: TGTGCCAGCAGCTTAGCCCGGGGCACTGAAGCTTTCTTT.

This clonotype was seen more than once but under ten times. CDR3 loop: CASSFGTLGEQYF. The CDR3 DNA follows: TGTGCCAGCAGCTTTGGCACCCTGGGAGAGCAGTACTTC. V and J are TRBV11-3 and TRBJ2-7; D call uncertain. V was clipped by 3 bases and J by 7 bases, with 13 bases between them. The V gene's germline CDR1 is SGHNT and CDR2 YENEEA. The CDR3 has 13 amino acids.

The chain combines TRBV4-3 with TRBJ1-2; possibly TRBD1 for D (5 bases). V lost 0 bases and J lost 7, with 15 bases in between. Germline CDR1 LGHNA, CDR2 YSLEER. This CDR3 spans 15 amino acids. The CDR3 sequence: CASSQDKRDDRGYTF. The CDR3 DNA follows: TGCGCCAGCAGCCAAGATAAGCGGGACGATCGTGGCTACACCTTC.

This chain connects TRBV2 to TRBJ1-2; D is unclear. The CDR3 has 12 amino acids. The V end was cut by 7 bases, the J end by 8 bases, with 14 bases between. Germline CDR1 reads SNHLY; CDR2 reads FYNNEI. This CDR3 reads CASILGLSGYTF. In DNA, the CDR3 is TGTGCCAGCATCCTCGGACTCTCAGGCTACACCTTC.

This clonotype was seen a handful of times. The DNA for the CDR3 is TGCAGTGCTAGAGATCTGCGGGTTCCTCAGCCCCAGCATTTT. Translation: CSARDLRVPQPQHF. The chain joins TRBV20-1 to TRBJ1-5; D not certain. CDR3 length equals 14 residues. The V end lost 0 bases, the J end lost 6 bases, and 12 bases lay between the germline ends. The germline gives CDR1 DFQATT, CDR2 SNEGSKA (reference sequence).

In its sample, this clonotype was seen a few times. The chain links TRBV27 to TRBJ1-6; no clear D gene. This CDR3 region has 15 residues. Germline loops: CDR1 MNHEY, CDR2 SMNVEV (reference sequence). With 2 bases removed from V and 8 bases from J, the gap between germline ends came to 13 bases. The CDR3 sequence is CASSLPPGRDSPLHF. The CDR3 DNA is TGTGCCAGCAGTTTACCCCCCGGTAGGGATTCACCCCTCCACTTT.

This clonotype was picked up a small number of times. The chain employs TRBV5-1 and TRBJ1-1; D remains ambiguous. CDR3 length: 11 residues. Trimming cost V 0 bases and J 7 bases, with 4 bases left between them. Germline V gene data show CDR1 as SGHRS and CDR2 as YFSETQ. The CDR3 DNA sequence: TGCGCCAGCAGCTTGGAAAGTGAAGCTTTCTTT. The encoded protein is CASSLESEAFF.

V and J are TRBV7-8 and TRBJ1-2; D call uncertain. V dropped 7 bases and J dropped 0 bases, with 9 bases sitting between them. In germline, CDR1 is SGHVS, CDR2 FQNEAQ. This CDR3 is 13 amino acids long. The CDR3 DNA follows: TGTGCCAGCACACGGGCGCCTAACTATGGCTACACCTTC. Protein product: CASTRAPNYGYTF.

The V call is TRBV19, the J call TRBJ2-3; 7 bases align to TRBD1. V shed 8 bases, J shed 4 bases, and the junction held 9 bases outside the gene matches. CDR1 LNHDA and CDR2 SQIVND come from the germline V gene (reference sequence). The CDR3 contains 14 residues. The CDR3 protein is CASAYRGPSDTQYF. Written as DNA, the CDR3 is TGTGCCAGTGCGTACAGGGGACCTTCAGATACGCAGTATTTT. Drawing the rest from reference TRBV19 and TRBJ2-3, the complete variable domain is DGGITQSPKYLFRKEGQNVTLSCEQNLNHDAMYWYRQDPGQGLRLIYYSQIVNDFQKGDIAEGYSVSREKKESFPLTVTSAQKNPTAFYLCASAYRGPSDTQYFGPGTRLTVL.

This chain links TRBV27 with TRBJ1-1, with D possibly being TRBD1 (5 bases). Germline V CDR1 and CDR2: MNHEY, SMNVEV (reference sequence). This CDR3 has 16 amino acids. The V end lost 2 bases, the J end lost 4 bases, and 17 bases lay between the germline ends. CDR3 residues: CASSLRYWRDGTEAFF. The CDR3 region has the DNA TGTGCCAGCAGTTTAAGGTACTGGAGGGACGGCACTGAAGCTTTCTTT.

By share, this clonotype ranks as medium-sized (0.01 to 0.1%). DNA for the CDR3: TGCAGTGCTAGAGGAGGCTTTAGGCAGGGAAGGTATGGCTACACCTTC. It yields the protein CSARGGFRQGRYGYTF. The chain uses TRBV20-1 and TRBJ1-2, with a tentative D call TRBD1 (5 bases). CDR1 DFQATT and CDR2 SNEGSKA come from the germline V gene (reference sequence). The CDR3 consists of 16 residues. Trimming shortened V by 1 base and J by 5 bases, and 20 bases separated the two germline ends.